Below, 21 T cell receptor beta chains from the same sample are listed, as sequenced in a study of blood T cell repertoires in COVID-19. Clones were read by immunoSEQ multiplex PCR, and TCRdb kept only the in-frame ones, dropping some. This sample has about 160,000 clones; about four fifths occur once, and the top ten carry approximately 7.7%. The sequencing sample was made of peripheral blood. Every receptor here comes from a woman aged 55-70 years with COVID-19, enrolled during active disease.

In this sample, this clone turned up many times. The chain employs TRBV28 and TRBJ2-1; tentative D call: TRBD2 (6 bases). Trimming removed 3 bases from V and 2 bases from J, with 11 bases in between. The CDR3 contains 15 residues. The V gene's germline CDR1 is MDHEN and CDR2 SYDVKM. In nucleotides, the CDR3 is TGTGCCAGCAGTTTCCCTGGACTACCCTACAATGAGCAGTTCTTC. Translation: CASSFPGLPYNEQFF.

The chain couples TRBV3-1 (or the pseudogene TRBV3-2) to TRBJ2-7, with 10 bases fitting TRBD2. Germline CDR1 reads LGHDT; CDR2 reads YNNKEL (reference sequence). The CDR3 has 16 amino acids. With 4 bases clipped from V and 2 bases from J, the junction kept 8 bases outside the gene matches. DNA for the CDR3: TGTGCCAGCAGCCTTTCGCTAGCGGGAGCAGCCTACGAGCAGTACTTC. Encoded protein: CASSLSLAGAAYEQYF.

This clone showed up just a few times. CDR3 coding DNA: TGTGCCAGAGGGGCCCCCCTAAGAGTAGGTAATTCACCCCTCCACTTT. Its translation is CARGAPLRVGNSPLHF. The chain uses TRBV6-4 and TRBJ1-6; D may be TRBD1 (5 bases). Germline V gene lookup returns CDR1 MRHNA and CDR2 SNTAGT. Trimming left V 9 bases short and J 6 bases short, with 21 bases between. The CDR3 has 16 residues.

The genes are TRBV10-3 and TRBJ1-2; D not certain. Per the germline V gene, CDR1 is ENHRY and CDR2 is SYGVKD. This CDR3 is 14 amino acids long. V lost 0 bases to trimming and J lost 4 bases, with 9 bases between them. CDR3: CAISESGRPYGYTF. The DNA for the CDR3 is TGTGCCATCAGTGAGTCGGGCAGACCCTATGGCTACACCTTC.

The chain uses TRBV28 and TRBJ2-3, with D hard to call. Trimming cost V 2 bases and J 0 bases, with 15 bases left between them. The CDR3 has 17 residues. Germline CDR1 MDHEN, CDR2 SYDVKM. The CDR3, as DNA: TGTGCCAGCAGTTTACCCCCTATATCGACAAGCACAGATACGCAGTATTTT. As protein: CASSLPPISTSTDTQYF.

The V gene is TRBV12-5, the J gene TRBJ2-3; D remains unclear. V lost 7 bases and J lost 3, with 5 bases in between. The germline V gene has CDR1 LGHNT and CDR2 FRNRAP. The CDR3 has 11 residues. The CDR3 sequence: CASARTDTQYF. The CDR3, as DNA: TGTGCTAGTGCTAGGACAGATACGCAGTATTTT.

This chain connects TRBV6-5 to TRBJ2-7; 10 bases align to TRBD2. The CDR3 loop spans 15 amino acids. Germline CDR1 and CDR2: MNHEY and SVGAGI. V lost 4 bases and J lost 7; bases outside the gene matches: 10. CDR3 nucleotides: TGTGCCAGCAGTTCCTCAAGTAGCGGGGGGAGGGAGCAGTACGTC. Its translation: CASSSSSSGGREQYV.

This clone turned up a few times. This rearrangement joins TRBV6-5 to TRBJ1-5; possibly TRBD1 for D (6 bases). CDR3 length: 15 residues. V dropped 7 bases and J dropped 0 bases, with 13 bases sitting between them. Per the germline V gene, CDR1 is MNHEY and CDR2 is SVGAGI. CDR3 loop: CASNPGHYSNQPQHF. The CDR3 region has the DNA TGTGCCAGCAATCCGGGACACTATAGCAATCAGCCCCAGCATTTT.

Many counts were recorded for this clone. V gene TRBV7-9 combines with J gene TRBJ2-1; 8 nucleotides align to TRBD2. Germline V gene sequence: CDR1 SEHNR, CDR2 FQNEAQ (reference sequence). V lost 5 bases to trimming and J lost 2 bases; unmatched junction nucleotides: 5. The CDR3 spans 15 residues. The DNA of the CDR3 is TGTGCCAGCAGCACTACTAGCGGCCCCTACAATGAGCAGTTCTTC. Protein: CASSTTSGPYNEQFF.

The chain recombines TRBV28 with TRBJ1-2; the D gene is possibly TRBD1 (6 bases). This CDR3 comprises 15 residues. With 6 bases removed from V and 4 bases from J, the gap between germline ends came to 18 bases. The germline V gene encodes CDR1 MDHEN and CDR2 SYDVKM. The CDR3: CASRIQGTASYGYTF. DNA of the CDR3: TGTGCCAGCAGAATACAGGGCACTGCCAGCTATGGCTACACCTTC.

The J gene is TRBJ2-3, the V gene TRBV5-4, with TRBD2 identical over 8 bases. CDR3 length: 17 residues. Germline V gene lookup returns CDR1 SGHNT and CDR2 YYREEE (reference sequence). V trimming: 0 bases; J trimming: 6 bases; junction bases outside the gene matches: 12. The CDR3 sequence: CASSLAPWGGRTDTQYF. The CDR3 DNA reads as TGTGCCAGCAGCTTGGCGCCGTGGGGCGGGAGGACGGATACGCAGTATTTT.

This clone was counted between two and nine times. The V and J genes are TRBV5-4 and TRBJ2-5, with 7 bases identical to TRBD1. Germline loops: CDR1 SGHNT, CDR2 YYREEE (reference sequence). CDR3 size: 16 residues. Losses at the gene ends were 0 bases for V and 4 bases for J; bases not matched to a gene: 9. The DNA of the CDR3 is TGTGCCAGCAGCTTGGGAGGGGGCGCTGGTTCAGAGACCCAGTACTTC. As protein: CASSLGGGAGSETQYF.

This clone was recorded a few times. J is TRBJ1-1 and V is TRBV9, with TRBD1 matching 8 bases. J was trimmed by 8 bases and V by 0 bases; bases with no gene match: 3. The V gene's germline CDR1 is SGDLS and CDR2 YYNGEE. There are 13 residues in the CDR3. CDR3 coding DNA: TGTGCCAGCAGCGTAGATTGGACAGGGGAAGCTTTCTTT. Residues: CASSVDWTGEAFF.

The chain couples TRBV7-3 to TRBJ2-2; D remains unclear. The germline CDR1 and CDR2 sequences are SGHTA and FQGTGA. The CDR3 is 14 residues long. The V end was cut by 6 bases, the J end by 5 bases, with 13 bases between. For the CDR3, the DNA is TGTGCCAGCAGGCAACCATCCGGGACCGGGGAGCTGTTTTTT. Translation gives CASRQPSGTGELFF.

Only a few counts were recorded for this clone. The chain is built from TRBV19 and TRBJ1-6; tentative D call: TRBD1 (6 bases). CDR1 LNHDA and CDR2 SQIVND come from the germline V gene (reference sequence). The CDR3 is 15 residues long. The V end was cut by 5 bases, the J end by 8 bases, with 16 bases between. CDR3 in amino acids: CASSPTGSTDSPLHF. The CDR3 nucleotides are TGTGCCAGTAGTCCAACAGGGTCGACGGATTCACCCCTCCACTTT. The variable domain in full, with the rest retrieved from reference TRBV19 and TRBJ1-6, is DGGITQSPKYLFRKEGQNVTLSCEQNLNHDAMYWYRQDPGQGLRLIYYSQIVNDFQKGDIAEGYSVSREKKESFPLTVTSAQKNPTAFYLCASSPTGSTDSPLHFGNGTRLTVT.

V gene TRBV19 combines with J gene TRBJ2-1; 8 nucleotides align to TRBD2. V lost 2 bases to trimming and J lost 6 bases; unmatched junction nucleotides: 30. This CDR3 has 23 residues. Germline values: CDR1 LNHDA, CDR2 SQIVND (reference sequence). The CDR3 nucleotides read TGTGCCAGTAGTATAACAGCCCGGGTGGGGGCCGGGAGCGGGAGCAGTGCAATCAATGAGCAGTTCTTC. It specifies CASSITARVGAGSGSSAINEQFF.

The chain combines TRBV4-3 with TRBJ2-1, with 7 bases aligning to TRBD1. CDR1 and CDR2 from the germline V gene are LGHNA and YSLEER. The V gene end was trimmed by 4 bases and the J gene end by 3 bases; junction bases not matched to a gene: 6. The CDR3 has 15 amino acids. The CDR3 nucleotides are TGCGCCAGCAGCCCATCACGACAGGGCTACAATGAGCAGTTCTTC. Protein sequence: CASSPSRQGYNEQFF.

The rearrangement uses TRBV28 and TRBJ2-2; possibly TRBD2 for D (6 bases). The CDR3 has 16 amino acids. The V end was cut by 6 bases, the J end by 7 bases, with 21 bases between. The germline V gene has CDR1 MDHEN and CDR2 SYDVKM. CDR3 sequence (DNA): TGTGCCAGCAGCCCAGGAGGGTTCCCCTCAATCGGGGAGCTGTTTTTT. Translating gives CASSPGGFPSIGELFF.

This clone occurred a few times. The V gene is TRBV5-6, the J gene TRBJ2-1, with D perhaps TRBD2 (6 bases). In germline, CDR1 is SGHDT, CDR2 YYEEEE. The CDR3 totals 15 residues. V was clipped by 4 bases and J by 0 bases, with 11 bases between them. CDR3 sequence reads: CASSGGLRSYNEQFF. CDR3 nucleotides: TGTGCCAGCAGCGGGGGACTTCGCTCCTACAATGAGCAGTTCTTC.

The chain is built from TRBV4-3 and TRBJ2-3; tentative D call: TRBD2 (5 bases). The V end was cut by 1 base, the J end by 2 bases, with 16 bases between. This CDR3 region has 17 residues. Germline CDR1 LGHNA, CDR2 YSLEER. CDR3 region: CASSQGASGDATDTQYF. CDR3 sequence (DNA): TGCGCCAGCAGCCAAGGGGCCAGCGGAGACGCCACAGATACGCAGTATTTT.

The chain has TRBV3-1 (or the pseudogene TRBV3-2) and TRBJ2-5, with 10 bases aligning to TRBD1. Trimming took 3 bases from V and 5 from J; bases not matched to a gene: 9. Germline CDR1 and CDR2: LGHDT and YNNKEL (reference sequence). The CDR3 has 16 amino acids. As DNA, the CDR3 is TGTGCCAGCAGCCAGTCCGGGACAGGGGAGCGGGAGACCCAGTACTTC. Its translation: CASSQSGTGERETQYF.